These T cell receptor beta chains were read from a single sample in a study of blood T cells in healthy people across ages. TCRdb redid the calling of the 5' RACE reads with MiXCR, one entry per CDR3 protein. The sample gives hundreds of thousands of distinct CDR3 sequences, around a fifth of which show up once; roughly 3.6% is in the top ten. Sequencing used blood. Receptor source: a man aged 70-80 years in good health. Each CDR3 is given with its conserved first and last residue. Fields, in order: clone size, D gene, J gene, V gene, CDR3 protein, CDR3 DNA. The D gene is left open where the match is weak. Some rows have no size entry. The others give once, few or many, or a class for an expanded clone.

size: few
D: NA
J: TRBJ2-7
V: TRBV7-2
CDR3: CASSLRPGHLLYEQYF
DNA: TGTGCCAGCAGTCTAAGACCGGGACACTTATTATACGAGCAGTACTTC

size: many
D: TRBD1
J: TRBJ2-7
V: TRBV7-2
CDR3: CASSAGQGPYEQYF
DNA: TGTGCCAGCAGTGCCGGACAGGGCCCCTACGAGCAGTACTTC

size: NA
D: NA
J: TRBJ1-6
V: TRBV6-6
CDR3: CASKGQVQDFSLHF
DNA: TGTGCCAGCAAGGGGCAGGTCCAGGATTTCTCCCTCCACTTT

size: many
D: NA
J: TRBJ2-5
V: TRBV7-2
CDR3: CASSLKGQETQYF
DNA: TGTGCCAGCAGCTTAAAGGGGCAAGAGACCCAGTACTTC

size: few
D: NA
J: TRBJ2-7
V: TRBV20-1
CDR3: CSATGSLNYYEQYF
DNA: TGCAGTGCTACAGGGTCCTTAAATTACTACGAGCAGTACTTC

size: NA
D: TRBD1
J: TRBJ2-1
V: TRBV11-3
CDR3: CASSYRGPSNEQFF
DNA: TGTGCCAGCAGCTACAGGGGTCCAAGCAATGAGCAGTTCTTC

size: few
D: NA
J: TRBJ1-2
V: TRBV28
CDR3: CASSPRSVYLNYGYTF
DNA: TGTGCCAGCAGTCCGCGCTCCGTGTACCTTAACTATGGCTACACCTTC

size: NA
D: NA
J: TRBJ2-7
V: TRBV29-1
CDR3: CSVEGAGTSVDYEQYF
DNA: TGCAGCGTTGAAGGGGCCGGGACCTCGGTGGACTACGAGCAGTACTTC

size: few
D: TRBD2
J: TRBJ2-6
V: TRBV28
CDR3: CASLPSGRAYGANVLTF
DNA: TGTGCCAGCCTACCTAGCGGGAGGGCTTATGGGGCCAACGTCCTGACTTTC

size: NA
D: TRBD2
J: TRBJ2-3
V: TRBV5-1
CDR3: CASRRTSVNTDTQYF
DNA: TGCGCCAGCAGGCGAACTAGCGTCAACACAGATACGCAGTATTTT

size: few
D: NA
J: TRBJ1-4
V: TRBV5-6
CDR3: CASSATTGIGEKLFF
DNA: TGTGCCAGCAGCGCCACTACAGGGATCGGTGAAAAACTGTTTTTT

size: NA
D: NA
J: TRBJ2-1
V: TRBV7-9
CDR3: CASSLVGRGQRNEQFF
DNA: TGTGCCAGCAGCTTAGTCGGTCGCGGACAGAGGAATGAGCAGTTCTTC

size: many
D: NA
J: TRBJ1-1
V: TRBV29-1
CDR3: CSVARVLNTEAFF
DNA: TGCAGCGTTGCCCGGGTCTTGAACACTGAAGCTTTCTTT

size: many
D: NA
J: TRBJ2-1
V: TRBV7-2
CDR3: CASSSTSNEQFF
DNA: TGTGCCAGCAGCTCCACAAGTAATGAGCAGTTCTTC

size: few
D: NA
J: TRBJ1-2
V: TRBV20-1
CDR3: CSAWTYYGYTF
DNA: TGCAGTGCCTGGACATACTATGGCTACACCTTC

size: NA
D: NA
J: TRBJ2-5
V: TRBV29-1
CDR3: CSVMDTGSNYEQYF
DNA: TGCAGCGTGATGGATACAGGGTCCAACTATGAGCAGTACTTC

size: NA
D: NA
J: TRBJ2-1
V: TRBV18
CDR3: CASSPRDGDHYNEQFF
DNA: TGTGCCAGCTCACCCCGGGACGGTGACCACTACAATGAGCAGTTCTTC

size: few
D: NA
J: TRBJ2-7
V: TRBV9
CDR3: CASSETTGRGYEQYF
DNA: TGTGCCAGCAGCGAGACGACAGGGAGGGGGTACGAGCAGTACTTC

size: NA
D: NA
J: TRBJ1-2
V: TRBV12-3/TRBV12-4
CDR3: CASSLGEPPADGYTF
DNA: TGTGCCAGCAGTTTGGGAGAGCCCCCGGCGGATGGCTACACCTTC

size: few
D: NA
J: TRBJ2-3
V: TRBV2
CDR3: CASSELYSGGRTDTQYF
DNA: TGTGCCAGCAGTGAACTTTACTCCGGGGGCCGCACAGATACGCAGTATTTT

size: NA
D: NA
J: TRBJ2-7
V: TRBV24-1
CDR3: CATSASDRSYKQYF
DNA: TGTGCCACCAGTGCTTCGGACAGATCCTACAAGCAGTACTTC

size: NA
D: TRBD1
J: TRBJ2-2
V: TRBV4-1
CDR3: CASSQRTGEIAGELFF
DNA: TGCGCCAGCAGCCAAAGGACAGGGGAGATCGCCGGGGAGCTGTTTTTT

size: NA
D: NA
J: TRBJ2-7
V: TRBV10-3
CDR3: CAISGGLPGEGEQYF
DNA: TGTGCCATCAGTGGGGGACTGCCGGGAGAGGGTGAGCAGTACTTC

size: NA
D: TRBD2
J: TRBJ2-5
V: TRBV5-1
CDR3: CASSWGTTSSETQYF
DNA: TGCGCCAGCAGCTGGGGGACTACGTCGTCGGAGACCCAGTACTTC